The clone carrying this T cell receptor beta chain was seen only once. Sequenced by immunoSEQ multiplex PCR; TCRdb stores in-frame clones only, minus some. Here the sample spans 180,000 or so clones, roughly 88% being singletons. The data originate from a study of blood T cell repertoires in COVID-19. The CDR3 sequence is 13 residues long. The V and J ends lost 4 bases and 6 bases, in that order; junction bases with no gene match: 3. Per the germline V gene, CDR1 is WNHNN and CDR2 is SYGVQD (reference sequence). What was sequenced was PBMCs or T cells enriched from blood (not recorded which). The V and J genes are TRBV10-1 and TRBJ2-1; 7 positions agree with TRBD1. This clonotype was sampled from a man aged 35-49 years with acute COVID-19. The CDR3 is CASSGPGGNEQFF. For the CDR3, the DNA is TGCGCCAGCAGTGGGCCAGGGGGCAATGAGCAGTTCTTC.